The 28 T cell receptor beta chains listed next were all sequenced from one sample in a study of T cells after yellow fever vaccination. TCRdb ran MiXCR on the 5' RACE reads and lists one entry per CDR3 protein. Among about 160,000 distinct CDR3 sequences listed, 6.5% to 8.5% were seen once. The source material was CD4+ T cells sorted from PBMCs, sampled about 5 days after the first yellow fever vaccination. Receptors were obtained from a man aged 18 to 30 who received the YFV17D yellow fever vaccine.

The chain has TRBV5-3 and TRBJ2-1, with 8 bases that match TRBD2. TRBV5-3 has ORF status, its function being uncertain. CDR3 length: 18 residues. The junction had 12 bases not matched to a gene; V was cut back by 1 base and J by 3 bases. The CDR3 DNA follows: TGTGCCAGAAGCTTGAACCTAGAGGAGCGGGGGAACTACAATGAGCAGTTCTTC. It specifies CARSLNLEERGNYNEQFF.

On this clonotype: A clone one base away is much larger, so this may be a read error. The chain uses TRBV7-3 and TRBJ2-1; D is unresolved. Trimming took 3 bases from V and 0 from J, leaving 12 bases between them. Germline lookup yields CDR1 SGHTA and CDR2 FQGTGA. The CDR3 is 16 residues long. Here the CDR3 reads CASSFLSWASYNEQFF. In DNA form, the CDR3 reads TGTGCCAGCAGCTTCCTTAGCTGGGCCTCCTACAATGAGCAGTTCTTC.

This clonotype was counted only a few times. The chain employs TRBV5-1 and TRBJ2-3; the D is unclear. The CDR3 runs 14 residues. From germline, CDR1 is SGHRS and CDR2 YFSETQ. V lost 6 bases and J 6 bases, leaving 17 bases between the germline ends. For the CDR3, the DNA is TGCGCCAGCACCGTCGGAACCCTGCTTGATACGCAGTATTTT. Protein product: CASTVGTLLDTQYF.

There are many counts of this clonotype. The rearrangement joins TRBV20-1 to TRBJ1-2; D remains ambiguous. There are 14 residues in the CDR3. Germline values: CDR1 DFQATT, CDR2 SNEGSKA (reference sequence). V was shortened by 2 bases and J by 0 bases, with 10 bases between the two germline ends. The CDR3 region is CSARPGSTNYGYTF. The DNA of the CDR3 is TGCAGTGCTAGACCCGGGTCAACTAACTATGGCTACACCTTC.

This clonotype has a count of ten or more. The chain couples TRBV24-1 to TRBJ2-2; D is possibly TRBD1 (6 bases). V was pared by 4 bases and J by 5 bases, with 13 bases between. The CDR3 runs 15 residues. Germline CDR1 is KGHDR and CDR2 is SFDVKD. CDR3 sequence: CATSDSVQGTGELFF. The CDR3 DNA reads TGTGCCACCAGTGACTCCGTACAGGGAACCGGGGAGCTGTTTTTT.

The chain is built from TRBV7-8 and TRBJ2-7; D may be TRBD1 (5 bases). V was cut by 10 bases and J by 9 bases, with 25 bases left in between. The germline gives CDR1 SGHVS, CDR2 FQNEAQ. The CDR3 has 14 residues. The CDR3 sequence: CATGKESGYDAQYF. Here the CDR3 DNA reads TGTGCCACAGGGAAAGAGTCTGGTTACGACGCGCAGTACTTC. Full variable domain (outside the CDR3, taken from reference TRBV7-8 and TRBJ2-7): GAGVSQSPRYKVAKRGQDVALRCDPISGHVSLFWYQQALGQGPEFLTYFQNEAQLDKSGLPSDRFFAERPEGSVSTLKIQRTQQEDSAVYLCATGKESGYDAQYFGPGTRLTVT.

The chain combines TRBV28 with TRBJ2-7; D gene ambiguous. This CDR3 contains 11 residues. Trimming removed 1 base from V and 6 bases from J, with 4 bases in between. Germline V lookup: CDR1 MDHEN, CDR2 SYDVKM. In nucleotides, the CDR3 is TGTGCCAGCAGTTTATCTCGCGAGCAGTACTTC. It encodes CASSLSREQYF.

About this clonotype itself: This may stem from a read error, because a much larger clone lies one nucleotide away. The chain is built from TRBV12-3 or TRBV12-4 and TRBJ2-7; the D is unclear. V dropped 5 bases and J dropped 0 bases, with 14 bases sitting between them. This CDR3 has 15 amino acids. The CDR3 bases are TGTGCCAGCAGTCCGAGACGGTGGAGCTCCTACGAGCAGTACTTC. Encoded protein: CASSPRRWSSYEQYF.

This clonotype was seen a handful of times. The gene calls are TRBV20-1 and TRBJ1-5, with 10 bases fitting TRBD1. With 0 bases clipped from V and 3 bases from J, the junction kept 5 bases outside the gene matches. The CDR3 sequence is 16 residues long. The V gene's germline CDR1 is DFQATT and CDR2 SNEGSKA (reference sequence). CDR3 loop: CSARDRTGGFNQPQHF. The CDR3 nucleotides read TGCAGTGCTAGAGATCGGACAGGGGGTTTCAATCAGCCCCAGCATTTT.

This clonotype occurred once. The V gene is TRBV18, the J gene TRBJ2-7, with no clear D. V was clipped by 4 bases and J by 7 bases, with 8 bases between them. The CDR3 runs to 11 residues. Germline CDR1 is KGHSH and CDR2 is LQKENI. The CDR3 coding sequence is TGTGCCAGCTCACTTCAGGAGGAGCAGTACTTC. Protein product: CASSLQEEQYF.

Ten or more counts support this clonotype. V usage is TRBV27 and J usage is TRBJ2-7; possible D gene TRBD2, 5 bases. The germline V gene encodes CDR1 MNHEY and CDR2 SMNVEV (reference sequence). This CDR3 comprises 18 residues. V lost 5 bases and J 0 bases, leaving 23 bases between the germline ends. DNA of the CDR3: TGTGCCAGCAGTCGAACCTTCCCCGGGATCCAAAACTCCTACGAGCAGTACTTC. It specifies CASSRTFPGIQNSYEQYF.

This chain joins TRBV7-2 and TRBJ1-3, with D hard to call. The CDR3 contains 16 residues. V gave up 1 base and J gave up 0 bases, with 10 bases separating them. Germline assignment: CDR1 SGHTA and CDR2 FQGNSA. In DNA form, the CDR3 reads TGTGCCAGCAGCTTAGGGTCGGGAATCTCTGGAAACACCATATATTTT. The encoded protein is CASSLGSGISGNTIYF.

Notes on this clonotype: Just one base apart from a much larger clone, this may be a read error. The CDR3 coding sequence is TGTGCCAGCAGTTGGACAGGGGGATCCTACGAGCAGTACGTC. The encoded protein is CASSWTGGSYEQYV. The V call is TRBV2, the J call TRBJ2-7; 10 nucleotides match TRBD1. J was trimmed by 1 base and V by 5 bases; bases with no gene match: 2. Per the germline V gene, CDR1 is SNHLY and CDR2 is FYNNEI. CDR3 length: 14 residues.

At least ten counts were recorded for this clonotype. The rearrangement links TRBV25-1 to TRBJ2-3, with TRBD2 matching over 10 bases. The junction had 4 bases not matched to a gene; V was cut back by 0 bases and J by 4 bases. This CDR3 is built from 16 residues. Germline-derived CDR1 and CDR2 are MGHDK and SYGVNS. The CDR3 reads CASSEYRSGGADTQYF. In nucleotides, the CDR3 is TGTGCCAGCAGTGAATATAGGAGCGGGGGGGCAGATACGCAGTATTTT. Variable domain in full (rest from reference TRBV25-1 and TRBJ2-3): EADIYQTPRYLVIGTGKKITLECSQTMGHDKMYWYQQDPGMELHLIHYSYGVNSTEKGDLSSESTVSRIRTEHFPLTLESARPSHTSQYLCASSEYRSGGADTQYFGPGTRLTVL.

This clonotype was seen many times. The gene calls are TRBV4-3 and TRBJ2-3; D call uncertain. CDR3 size: 14 residues. Germline values: CDR1 LGHNA, CDR2 YSLEER. V lost 1 base to trimming and J lost 4 bases, with 9 bases between them. This CDR3 reads CASSQGVGSDTQYF. CDR3 bases: TGCGCCAGCAGCCAAGGGGTAGGATCAGATACGCAGTATTTT.

This clonotype was seen a handful of times. The V call is TRBV5-4, the J call TRBJ1-1; D remains ambiguous. Germline V CDR1 and CDR2: SGHNT, YYREEE (reference sequence). The CDR3 has 13 residues. V lost 4 bases and J lost 3, with 10 bases in between. The CDR3 sequence: CASSQGQYTEAFF. CDR3 DNA: TGTGCCAGCAGCCAAGGGCAGTACACTGAAGCTTTCTTT.

This clonotype was picked up a small number of times. The rearrangement links TRBV11-2 to TRBJ2-2; D is unresolved. Germline lookup yields CDR1 SGHAT and CDR2 FQNNGV. Trimming took 0 bases from V and 0 from J, leaving 14 bases between them. This CDR3 comprises 18 residues. CDR3 sequence reads: CASSLDPLSRANTGELFF. The CDR3 DNA reads TGTGCCAGCAGCTTAGATCCTCTTAGTAGGGCGAACACCGGGGAGCTGTTTTTT.

This clonotype came up a few times. J is TRBJ1-5 and V is TRBV7-2; D is unclear. The V gene lost 1 base and the J gene lost 5 bases, with 12 bases spanning the gap. Germline loops: CDR1 SGHTA, CDR2 FQGNSA. This CDR3 is 15 amino acids long. The CDR3 reads CASSLVGTRDQPQHF. The CDR3 DNA sequence: TGTGCCAGCAGCTTAGTGGGTACGCGGGATCAGCCCCAGCATTTT. Together with reference TRBV7-2 and TRBJ1-5, the CDR3 gives the full variable domain: GAGVSQSPSNKVTEKGKDVELRCDPISGHTALYWYRQSLGQGLEFLIYFQGNSAPDKSGLPSDRFSAERTGGSVSTLTIQRTQQEDSAVYLCASSLVGTRDQPQHFGDGTRLSIL.

This clonotype has at least ten counts. This sequence joins TRBV21-1 and TRBJ1-1. TRBV21-1 is tagged as a pseudogene. The CDR3 covers 11 residues. The CDR3 DNA reads TGTGCCAGCAGCAAAGAGGGCAAAGCTTTCTTT. This encodes CASSKEGKAFF.

Many counts were recorded for this clonotype. The V gene is TRBV18, the J gene TRBJ2-5; 8 nucleotides agree with TRBD2. Germline V gene data show CDR1 as KGHSH and CDR2 as LQKENI. This CDR3 region has 17 residues. With V trimmed by 6 bases and J by 4 bases, 16 bases remained unmatched. In DNA, the CDR3 is TGTGCCAGCTCCCTATCCAGCGGGGGCACCTCCAGAGAGACCCAGTACTTC. Translation gives CASSLSSGGTSRETQYF.

This clonotype has only a few counts. The V gene is TRBV19, the J gene TRBJ1-5, with D possibly TRBD1 on 5 matching bases. V lost 3 bases and J 7 bases, leaving 16 bases between the germline ends. This CDR3 spans 15 amino acids. The germline V gene has CDR1 LNHDA and CDR2 SQIVND (reference sequence). The CDR3 DNA reads TGTGCCAGTAGTATGGGGCAGGCGGGCGGGCAGCCCCAGCATTTT. As protein: CASSMGQAGGQPQHF. The full variable domain, its missing parts supplied by reference TRBV19 and TRBJ1-5, is DGGITQSPKYLFRKEGQNVTLSCEQNLNHDAMYWYRQDPGQGLRLIYYSQIVNDFQKGDIAEGYSVSREKKESFPLTVTSAQKNPTAFYLCASSMGQAGGQPQHFGDGTRLSIL.

The table lists this clonotype with many counts. This chain connects TRBV5-1 to TRBJ2-1; D unclear. The V gene's germline CDR1 is SGHRS and CDR2 YFSETQ. V lost 0 bases, J lost 0 bases, and 10 bases lay in between. The CDR3 loop spans 16 amino acids. DNA of the CDR3: TGCGCCAGCAGCTTGGTGGAGAAGAGCTCCTACAATGAGCAGTTCTTC. It specifies CASSLVEKSSYNEQFF.

J is TRBJ1-1 and V is TRBV6-1; D is unresolved. V gave up 5 bases and J gave up 1 base, with 14 bases separating them. Germline lookup yields CDR1 MNHNS and CDR2 SASEGT. The CDR3 is 15 residues long. The CDR3 sequence is CASSTEPWGNTEAFF. The CDR3, as DNA: TGTGCCAGCAGTACAGAGCCCTGGGGGAACACTGAAGCTTTCTTT.

This clonotype was recorded many times. The chain is built from TRBV24-1 and TRBJ2-6, with D perhaps matching TRBD1 (5 bases). The V gene's germline CDR1 is KGHDR and CDR2 SFDVKD. Trimming shortened V by 9 bases and J by 4 bases, and 21 bases separated the two germline ends. The CDR3 loop spans 17 amino acids. The CDR3 DNA sequence: TGTGCCACCGGAACCCAGGGCTTAGGTTCCGGGGCCAACGTCCTGACTTTC. Encoded protein: CATGTQGLGSGANVLTF.

This clonotype was counted a few times. The chain recombines TRBV7-6 with TRBJ2-7; D is possibly TRBD2 (5 bases). Germline V gene lookup returns CDR1 SGHVS and CDR2 FNYEAQ. The ends were cut back, 5 bases at V and 2 bases at J, with 19 bases in the middle. The CDR3 contains 16 residues. The CDR3 protein is CASSPPLAGRTYEQYF. Here the CDR3 DNA reads TGTGCCAGCAGCCCCCCTCTGGCGGGCCGAACCTACGAGCAGTACTTC.

This clonotype has a handful of counts. The CDR3 reads CASSPSVGEQYF. CDR3 in DNA: TGTGCCAGCTCACCATCGGTAGGCGAGCAGTACTTC. The chain carries TRBV18 and TRBJ2-7; D gene unclear. The V and J ends lost 2 bases and 6 bases respectively, with 8 bases between them. The CDR3 totals 12 residues. Per the germline V gene, CDR1 is KGHSH and CDR2 is LQKENI.

The sample holds many counts of this clonotype. The V and J genes are TRBV7-2 and TRBJ2-5, with D hard to call. The CDR3 length is 14 residues. The germline V and J ends were trimmed by 0 bases and 5 bases, with 10 bases remaining between them. Per the germline V gene, CDR1 is SGHTA and CDR2 is FQGNSA. The CDR3 region has the DNA TGTGCCAGCAGCTTAGCAGGGCTCCGGGAGACCCAGTACTTC. The encoded protein is CASSLAGLRETQYF.

Ten or more counts support this clonotype. The chain uses TRBV5-1 and TRBJ2-3, with 9 bases aligning to TRBD1. CDR1 is SGHRS and CDR2 is YFSETQ in the germline V gene. The J segment lost 3 bases and the V segment lost 2 bases, leaving 7 bases of the junction unmatched. The CDR3 extends over 16 amino acids. The CDR3 DNA sequence: TGCGCCAGCAGCTTCGCCGGGACAGGGAAAACAGATACGCAGTATTTT. It encodes CASSFAGTGKTDTQYF.